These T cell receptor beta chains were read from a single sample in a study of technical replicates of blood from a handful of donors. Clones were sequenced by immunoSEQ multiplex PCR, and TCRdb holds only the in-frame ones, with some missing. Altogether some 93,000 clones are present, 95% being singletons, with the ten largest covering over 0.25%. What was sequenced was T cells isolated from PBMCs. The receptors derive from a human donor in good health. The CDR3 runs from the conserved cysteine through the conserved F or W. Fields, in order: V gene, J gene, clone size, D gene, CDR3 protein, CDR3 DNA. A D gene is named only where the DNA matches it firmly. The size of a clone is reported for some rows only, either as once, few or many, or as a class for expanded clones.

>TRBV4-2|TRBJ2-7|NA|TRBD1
CASSQVPGQGFTYEQYF
TGTGCCAGCAGCCAAGTCCCTGGACAGGGTTTCACCTACGAGCAGTACTTC
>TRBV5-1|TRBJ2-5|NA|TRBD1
CASSLNPGQGGETQYF
TGCGCCAGCAGCTTGAATCCGGGACAGGGCGGGGAGACCCAGTACTTC
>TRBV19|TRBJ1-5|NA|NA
CASSIRGPNLGKPQHF
TGTGCCAGTAGTATAAGGGGCCCCAATCTAGGAAAGCCCCAGCATTTT
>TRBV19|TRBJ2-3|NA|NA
CASSKDSRRRLDTQYF
TGTGCCAGTAGTAAAGACAGCCGAAGGAGGTTAGATACGCAGTATTTT
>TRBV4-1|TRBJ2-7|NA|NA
CASSQAYEQYF
TGCGCCAGCAGCCAAGCTTACGAGCAGTACTTC
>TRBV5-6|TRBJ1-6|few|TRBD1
CASTTGQGNSPLHF
TGTGCCAGTACCACGGGACAGGGTAATTCACCCCTCCACTTT
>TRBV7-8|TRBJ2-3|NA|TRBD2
CASSLMGSGYTDTQYF
TGTGCCAGCAGCTTAATGGGTAGCGGGTACACAGATACGCAGTATTTT
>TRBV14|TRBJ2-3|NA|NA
CASSDGQFAGTDTQYF
TGTGCCAGCAGTGACGGACAGTTCGCGGGCACAGATACGCAGTATTTT
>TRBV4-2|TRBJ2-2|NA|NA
CASSLTATNTGELFF
TGTGCCAGCAGCCTCACTGCGACGAACACCGGGGAGCTGTTTTTT
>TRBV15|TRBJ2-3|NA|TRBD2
CATSRGHGTSRPDTQYF
TGTGCCACCAGCAGAGGCCACGGGACTAGCAGGCCAGATACGCAGTATTTT
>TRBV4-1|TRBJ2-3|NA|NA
CASSQAFESDTQYF
TGCGCCAGCAGCCAAGCATTCGAGTCAGATACGCAGTATTTT
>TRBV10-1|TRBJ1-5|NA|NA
CASSDSGNQPQHF
TGCGCCAGCAGTGATTCCGGCAATCAGCCCCAGCATTTT
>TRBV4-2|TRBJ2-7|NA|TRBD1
CASSQEEGQGRYEQYF
TGTGCCAGCAGCCAAGAAGAAGGACAGGGAAGGTACGAGCAGTACTTC
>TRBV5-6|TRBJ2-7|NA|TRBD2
CASSLGLAGVAQYF
TGTGCCAGCAGCTTGGGACTAGCGGGAGTAGCTCAGTACTTC
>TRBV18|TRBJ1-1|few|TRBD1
CASSPLDRGLLDTEAFF
TGTGCCAGCTCACCACTAGACAGGGGGCTTCTGGACACTGAAGCTTTCTTT
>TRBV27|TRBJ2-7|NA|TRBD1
CASIGTGSSYEQYF
TGTGCCAGCATTGGGACAGGGAGCTCCTACGAGCAGTACTTC
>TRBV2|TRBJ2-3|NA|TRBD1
CASSVDRGTDTQYF
TGTGCCAGCAGTGTCGACAGGGGGACAGATACGCAGTATTTT
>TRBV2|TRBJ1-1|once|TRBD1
CASSEGDRFPDTEAFF
TGTGCCAGCAGTGAAGGGGACAGGTTCCCAGACACTGAAGCTTTCTTT
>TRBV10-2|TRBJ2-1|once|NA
CASSPGIEQFF
TGCGCCAGCAGTCCCGGGATTGAGCAGTTCTTC
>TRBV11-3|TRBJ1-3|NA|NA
CASSGLLTTGNTIYF
TGTGCCAGCAGCGGTCTCCTAACGACTGGAAACACCATATATTTT
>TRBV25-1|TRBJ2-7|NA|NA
CASSEFTPPGEIDEQYF
TGTGCCAGCAGTGAATTCACACCCCCAGGGGAAATAGACGAGCAGTACTTC
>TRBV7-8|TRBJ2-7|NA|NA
CASSPGQNYEQYF
TGTGCCAGCAGCCCTGGACAGAACTACGAGCAGTACTTC
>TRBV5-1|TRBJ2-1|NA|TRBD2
CASRLAGNNEQFF
TGCGCCAGCAGACTAGCGGGGAACAATGAGCAGTTCTTC
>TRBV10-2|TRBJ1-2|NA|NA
CASSEYGGVEGTYGYTF
TGCGCCAGCAGTGAGTACGGAGGGGTTGAGGGAACCTATGGCTACACCTTC
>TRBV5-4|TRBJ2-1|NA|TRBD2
CASRKIGGLADHNEQFF
TGTGCCAGCAGAAAGATAGGGGGACTAGCGGATCACAATGAGCAGTTCTTC
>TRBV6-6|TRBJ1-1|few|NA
CASSYSTRQTEAFF
TGTGCCAGCAGTTACTCGACGCGGCAGACTGAAGCTTTCTTT
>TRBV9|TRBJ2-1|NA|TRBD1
CASSVDRRGEQFF
TGTGCCAGCAGCGTGGACAGGCGAGGGGAGCAGTTCTTC
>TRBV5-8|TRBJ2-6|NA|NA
CASSWGGGYSGANVLTF
TGTGCCAGCAGCTGGGGAGGCGGCTACTCTGGGGCCAACGTCCTGACTTTC
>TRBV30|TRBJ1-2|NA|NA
CAWSGGRGYGYTF
TGTGCCTGGAGCGGCGGCAGGGGTTACGGCTACACCTTC
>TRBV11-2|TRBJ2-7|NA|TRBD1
CASSLDREGWEQYF
TGTGCCAGCAGCTTGGACAGGGAAGGGTGGGAGCAGTACTTC
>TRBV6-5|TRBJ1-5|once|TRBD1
CASSYGTGDEVSAQHF
TGTGCCAGCAGTTACGGGACAGGGGACGAGGTGTCGGCCCAGCATTTT
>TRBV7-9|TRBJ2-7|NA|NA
CASSSNDGGFYEQYF
TGTGCCAGCAGCTCAAATGACGGGGGATTTTACGAGCAGTACTTC
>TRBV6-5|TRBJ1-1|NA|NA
CASSYVGATEAFF
TGTGCCAGCAGTTACGTGGGGGCAACTGAAGCTTTCTTT
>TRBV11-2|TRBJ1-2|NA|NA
CASSLTDRVYGYTF
TGTGCCAGCAGCTTAACGGACAGAGTGTACGGCTACACCTTC
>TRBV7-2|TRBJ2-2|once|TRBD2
CASSGGLAGNTGELFF
TGTGCCAGCAGCGGGGGACTAGCGGGAAACACCGGGGAGCTGTTTTTT
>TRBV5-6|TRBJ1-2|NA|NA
CASTRPGTTNYGYTF
TGTGCCAGCACCAGGCCCGGGACAACTAACTATGGCTACACCTTC
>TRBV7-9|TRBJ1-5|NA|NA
CASSLTGFGNNQPQHF
TGTGCCAGCAGCTTAACAGGGTTCGGTAACAATCAGCCCCAGCATTTT
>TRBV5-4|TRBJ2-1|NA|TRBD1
CASSAKRGLVYNEQFF
TGTGCCAGCAGCGCTAAAAGGGGGCTCGTCTACAATGAGCAGTTCTTC
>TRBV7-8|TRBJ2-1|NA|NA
CASSFSDLYNEQFF
TGTGCCAGCAGCTTTTCTGACTTATACAATGAGCAGTTCTTC
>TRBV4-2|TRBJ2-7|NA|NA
CASKAAGSAYEQYF
TGTGCCAGCAAGGCTGCGGGGTCCGCCTACGAGCAGTACTTC
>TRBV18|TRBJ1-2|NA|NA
CASSPRSQDSSGYTF
TGTGCCAGCTCACCACGATCTCAGGACTCGTCGGGCTACACCTTC
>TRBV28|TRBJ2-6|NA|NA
CASKTISGSNVLTF
TGTGCCAGCAAAACTATCTCTGGCTCCAACGTCCTGACTTTC